The T cell receptor beta chain described here comes from a study of blood T cell repertoires in COVID-19. The table came from immunoSEQ multiplex PCR; TCRdb's copy has only in-frame clones and leaves some out. The sample contains 120,000 or so clones, about 89% of which appear only once. This CDR3 has 16 amino acids. V was clipped by 1 base and J by 2 bases, with 14 bases between them. Germline values: CDR1 KGHSH, CDR2 LQKENI. The sequence derives from a woman aged 55-70 years with acute or convalescent COVID-19. The sample was peripheral blood. J is TRBJ2-5 and V is TRBV18; the D gene is possibly TRBD2 (6 bases). CDR3 in DNA: TGTGCCAGCTCACCACAAGCCCTAGCGCATCAAGAGACCCAGTACTTC. This sequence encodes CASSPQALAHQETQYF.